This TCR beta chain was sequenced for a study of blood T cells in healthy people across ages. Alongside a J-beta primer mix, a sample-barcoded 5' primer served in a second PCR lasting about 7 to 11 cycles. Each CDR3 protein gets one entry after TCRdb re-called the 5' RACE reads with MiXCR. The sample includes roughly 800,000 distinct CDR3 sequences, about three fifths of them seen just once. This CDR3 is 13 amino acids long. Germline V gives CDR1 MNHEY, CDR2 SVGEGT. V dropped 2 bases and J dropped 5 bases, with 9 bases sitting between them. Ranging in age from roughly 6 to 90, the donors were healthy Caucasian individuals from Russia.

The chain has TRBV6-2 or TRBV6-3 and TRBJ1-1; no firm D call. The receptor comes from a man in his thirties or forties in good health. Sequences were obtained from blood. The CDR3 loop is CASSYRAPTEAFF. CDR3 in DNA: TGTGCCAGCAGTTACAGGGCGCCGACTGAAGCTTTCTTT.